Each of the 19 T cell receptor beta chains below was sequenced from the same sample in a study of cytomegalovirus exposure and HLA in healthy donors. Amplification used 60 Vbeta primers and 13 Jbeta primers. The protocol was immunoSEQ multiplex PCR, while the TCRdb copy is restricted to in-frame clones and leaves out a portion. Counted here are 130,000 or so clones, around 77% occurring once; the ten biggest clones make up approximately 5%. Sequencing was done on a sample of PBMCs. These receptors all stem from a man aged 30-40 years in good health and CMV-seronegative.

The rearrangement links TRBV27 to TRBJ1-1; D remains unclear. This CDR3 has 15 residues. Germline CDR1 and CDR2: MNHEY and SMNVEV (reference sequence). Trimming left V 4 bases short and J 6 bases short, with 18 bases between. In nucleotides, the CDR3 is TGTGCCAGCAGTTCTCCGTCAGGTGGGTTGGCTGAAGCTTTCTTT. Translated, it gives CASSSPSGGLAEAFF.

The CDR3 bases are TGTGCCAGCAGTAGGGAGGGCACTTTGGCGGCTGGGGCCAACGTCCTGACTTTC. Translating gives CASSREGTLAAGANVLTF. This chain links TRBV25-1 with TRBJ2-6; TRBD2 aligns across 7 bases. The CDR3 has 18 residues. After removal of 5 bases from V and 2 bases from J, the junction contained 12 bases not matched to a gene. Germline V CDR1 and CDR2: MGHDK, SYGVNS.

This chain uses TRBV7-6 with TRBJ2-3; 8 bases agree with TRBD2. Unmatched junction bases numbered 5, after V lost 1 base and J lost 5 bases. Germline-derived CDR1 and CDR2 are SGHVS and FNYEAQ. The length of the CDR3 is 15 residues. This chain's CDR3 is CASSLVSSGLDTQYF. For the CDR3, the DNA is TGTGCCAGCAGCTTAGTGTCTAGCGGGTTAGATACGCAGTATTTT.

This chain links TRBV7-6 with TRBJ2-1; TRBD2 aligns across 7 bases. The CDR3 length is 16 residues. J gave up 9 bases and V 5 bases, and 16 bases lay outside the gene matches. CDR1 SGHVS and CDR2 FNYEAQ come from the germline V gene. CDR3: CASSLVLSGTAGEQFF. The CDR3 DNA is TGTGCCAGCAGCCTTGTTTTAAGCGGGACGGCAGGTGAGCAGTTCTTC. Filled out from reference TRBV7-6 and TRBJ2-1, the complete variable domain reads GAGVSQSPRYKVTKRGQDVALRCDPISGHVSLYWYRQALGQGPEFLTYFNYEAQQDKSGLPNDRFSAERPEGSISTLTIQRTEQRDSAMYRCASSLVLSGTAGEQFFGPGTRLTVL.

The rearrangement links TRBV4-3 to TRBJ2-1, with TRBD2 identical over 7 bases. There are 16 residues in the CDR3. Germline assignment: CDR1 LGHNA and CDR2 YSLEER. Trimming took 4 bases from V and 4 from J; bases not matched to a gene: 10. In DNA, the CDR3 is TGCGCCAGCAGCCCTCGCCTAGCGGTCAGGTACAATGAGCAGTTCTTC. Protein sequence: CASSPRLAVRYNEQFF.

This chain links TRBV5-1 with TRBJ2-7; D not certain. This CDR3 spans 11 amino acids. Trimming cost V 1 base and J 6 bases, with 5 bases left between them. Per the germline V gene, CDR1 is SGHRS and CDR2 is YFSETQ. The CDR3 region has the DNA TGCGCCAGCAGCTTGCACGGCGAGCAGTACTTC. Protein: CASSLHGEQYF.

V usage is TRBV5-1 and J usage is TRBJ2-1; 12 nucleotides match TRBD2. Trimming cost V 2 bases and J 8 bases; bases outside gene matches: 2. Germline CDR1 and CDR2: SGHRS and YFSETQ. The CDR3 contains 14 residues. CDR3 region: CASSFLAGGDEQFF. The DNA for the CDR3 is TGCGCCAGCAGCTTCCTAGCGGGAGGGGATGAGCAGTTCTTC.

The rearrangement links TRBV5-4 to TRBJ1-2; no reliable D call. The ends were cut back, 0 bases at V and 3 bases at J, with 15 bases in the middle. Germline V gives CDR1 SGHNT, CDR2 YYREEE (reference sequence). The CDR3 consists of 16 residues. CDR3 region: CASSLALHSVDYGYTF. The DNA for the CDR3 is TGTGCCAGCAGCTTGGCCCTACACAGTGTTGACTATGGCTACACCTTC. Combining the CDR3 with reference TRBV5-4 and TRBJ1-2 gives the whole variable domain ETGVTQSPTHLIKTRGQQVTLRCSSQSGHNTVSWYQQALGQGPQFIFQYYREEENGRGNFPPRFSGLQFPNYSSELNVNALELDDSALYLCASSLALHSVDYGYTFGSGTRLTVV.

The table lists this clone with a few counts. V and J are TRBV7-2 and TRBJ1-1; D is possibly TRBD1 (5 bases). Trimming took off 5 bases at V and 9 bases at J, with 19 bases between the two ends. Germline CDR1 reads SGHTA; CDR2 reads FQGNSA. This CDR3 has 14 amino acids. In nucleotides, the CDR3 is TGTGCCAGCAGCCGGGAGCGGGGCTTTCTAAAAGCTTTCTTT. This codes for CASSRERGFLKAFF.

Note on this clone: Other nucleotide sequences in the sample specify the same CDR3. Written as DNA, the CDR3 is TGTGCCAGCAGCGTGACCTCCGGGAGCAATGAGCAGTTCTTC. This sequence encodes CASSVTSGSNEQFF. The chain has TRBV9 and TRBJ2-1; tentative D call: TRBD2 (6 bases). The CDR3 has 14 residues. The germline CDR1 and CDR2 sequences are SGDLS and YYNGEE. The germline V and J ends were trimmed by 2 bases and 6 bases, with 12 bases remaining between them. Drawing the rest from reference TRBV9 and TRBJ2-1, the complete variable domain is DSGVTQTPKHLITATGQRVTLRCSPRSGDLSVYWYQQSLDQGLQFLIQYYNGEERAKGNILERFSAQQFPDLHSELNLSSLELGDSALYFCASSVTSGSNEQFFGPGTRLTVL.

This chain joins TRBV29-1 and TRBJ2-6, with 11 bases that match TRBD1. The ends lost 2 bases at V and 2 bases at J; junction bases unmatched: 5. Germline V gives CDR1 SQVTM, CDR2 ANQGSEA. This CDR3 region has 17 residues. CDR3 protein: CSVEPRDRGTGANVLTF. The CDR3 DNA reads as TGCAGCGTTGAACCCCGGGACAGGGGGACTGGGGCCAACGTCCTGACTTTC.

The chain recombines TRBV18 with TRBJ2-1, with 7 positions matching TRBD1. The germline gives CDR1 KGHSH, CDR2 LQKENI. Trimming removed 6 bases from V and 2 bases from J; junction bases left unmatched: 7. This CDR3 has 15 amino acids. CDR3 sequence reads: CASSPGQRTYNEQFF. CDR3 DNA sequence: TGTGCCAGCTCTCCGGGACAGCGAACCTACAATGAGCAGTTCTTC. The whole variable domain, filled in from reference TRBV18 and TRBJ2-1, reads NAGVMQNPRHLVRRRGQEARLRCSPMKGHSHVYWYRQLPEEGLKFMVYLQKENIIDESGMPKERFSAEFPKEGPSILRIQQVVRGDSAAYFCASSPGQRTYNEQFFGPGTRLTVL.

The CDR3 DNA follows: TGTGCCAGCAGTGAATGGGCGGGGGGCATCGCCTACGAGCAGTACTTC. Protein: CASSEWAGGIAYEQYF. This chain links TRBV2 with TRBJ2-7; 8 positions match TRBD2. Germline values: CDR1 SNHLY, CDR2 FYNNEI. V lost 2 bases, J lost 2 bases, and 8 bases stayed unmatched. The CDR3 covers 16 residues.

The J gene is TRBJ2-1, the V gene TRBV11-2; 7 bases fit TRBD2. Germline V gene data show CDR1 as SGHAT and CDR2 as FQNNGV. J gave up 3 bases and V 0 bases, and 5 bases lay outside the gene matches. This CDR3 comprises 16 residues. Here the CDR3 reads CASSLDGRGYYNEQFF. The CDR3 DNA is TGTGCCAGCAGCTTAGACGGGCGGGGGTACTACAATGAGCAGTTCTTC.

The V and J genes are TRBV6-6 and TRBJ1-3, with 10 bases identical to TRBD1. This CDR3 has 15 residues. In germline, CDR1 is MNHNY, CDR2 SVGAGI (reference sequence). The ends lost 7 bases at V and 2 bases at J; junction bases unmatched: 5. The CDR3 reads CASTVTGGTGNTIYF. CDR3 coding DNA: TGTGCCAGCACCGTGACAGGGGGCACTGGAAACACCATATATTTT.

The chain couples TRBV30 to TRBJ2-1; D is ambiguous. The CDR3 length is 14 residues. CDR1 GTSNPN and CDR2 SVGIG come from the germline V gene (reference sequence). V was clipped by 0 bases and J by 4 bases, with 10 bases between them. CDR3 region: CAWSVKRGYNEQFF. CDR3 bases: TGTGCCTGGAGTGTAAAGAGAGGATACAATGAGCAGTTCTTC.

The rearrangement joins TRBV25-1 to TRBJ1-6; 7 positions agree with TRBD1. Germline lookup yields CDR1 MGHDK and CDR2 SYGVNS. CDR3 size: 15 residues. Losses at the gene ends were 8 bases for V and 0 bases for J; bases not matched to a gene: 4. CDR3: CASRPGGSYNSPLHF. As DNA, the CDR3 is TGTGCCAGCCGCCCAGGGGGCTCCTATAATTCACCCCTCCACTTT.

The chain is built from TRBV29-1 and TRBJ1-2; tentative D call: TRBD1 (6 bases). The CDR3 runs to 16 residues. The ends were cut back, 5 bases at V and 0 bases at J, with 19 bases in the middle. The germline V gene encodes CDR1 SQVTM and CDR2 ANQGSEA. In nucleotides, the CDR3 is TGCAGCGTTTCCGGGACACCCGATTCAGCTAACTATGGCTACACCTTC. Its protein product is CSVSGTPDSANYGYTF.

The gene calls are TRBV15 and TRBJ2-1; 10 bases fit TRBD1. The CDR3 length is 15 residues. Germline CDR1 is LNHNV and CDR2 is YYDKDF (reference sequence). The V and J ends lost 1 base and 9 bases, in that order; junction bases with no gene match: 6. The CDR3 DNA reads TGTGCCACCAGCAGAGGTGACAGGGGGCGAAGTGAGCAGTTCTTC. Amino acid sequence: CATSRGDRGRSEQFF. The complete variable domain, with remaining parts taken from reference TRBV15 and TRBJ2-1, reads DAMVIQNPRYQVTQFGKPVTLSCSQTLNHNVMYWYQQKSSQAPKLLFHYYDKDFNNEADTPDNFQSRRPNTSFCFLDIRSPGLGDTAMYLCATSRGDRGRSEQFFGPGTRLTVL.